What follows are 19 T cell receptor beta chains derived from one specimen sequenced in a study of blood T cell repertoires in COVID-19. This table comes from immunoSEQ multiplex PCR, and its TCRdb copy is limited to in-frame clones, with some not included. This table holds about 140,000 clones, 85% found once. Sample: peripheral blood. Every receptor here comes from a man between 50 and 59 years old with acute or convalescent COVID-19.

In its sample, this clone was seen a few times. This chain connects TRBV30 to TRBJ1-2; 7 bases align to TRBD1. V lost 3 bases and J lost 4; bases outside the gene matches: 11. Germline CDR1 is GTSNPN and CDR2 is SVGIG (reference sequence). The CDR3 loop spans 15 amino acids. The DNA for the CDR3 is TGTGCCTGGAGCCGTTGGGACAGCTACGGCTATGGCTACACCTTC. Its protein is CAWSRWDSYGYGYTF.

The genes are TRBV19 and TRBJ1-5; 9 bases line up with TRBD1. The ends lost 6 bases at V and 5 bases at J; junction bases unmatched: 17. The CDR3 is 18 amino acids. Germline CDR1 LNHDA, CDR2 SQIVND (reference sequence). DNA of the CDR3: TGTGCCAGTAGGCCGGGACAGGGTGGTGATATAAAATATCAGCCCCAGCATTTT. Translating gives CASRPGQGGDIKYQPQHF.

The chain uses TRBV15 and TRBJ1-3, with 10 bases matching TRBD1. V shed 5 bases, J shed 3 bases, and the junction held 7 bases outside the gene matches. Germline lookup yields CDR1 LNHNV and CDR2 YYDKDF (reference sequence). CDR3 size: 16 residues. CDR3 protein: CATSGRDRGRGNTIYF. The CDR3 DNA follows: TGTGCCACCAGCGGACGCGACAGGGGGCGTGGAAACACCATATATTTT.

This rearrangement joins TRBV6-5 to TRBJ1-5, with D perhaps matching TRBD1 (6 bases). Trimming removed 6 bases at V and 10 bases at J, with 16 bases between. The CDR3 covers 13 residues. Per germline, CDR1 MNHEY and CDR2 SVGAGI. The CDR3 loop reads CASRKDRLLPQHF. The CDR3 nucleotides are TGTGCCAGCAGAAAGGACAGATTGTTACCCCAGCATTTT.

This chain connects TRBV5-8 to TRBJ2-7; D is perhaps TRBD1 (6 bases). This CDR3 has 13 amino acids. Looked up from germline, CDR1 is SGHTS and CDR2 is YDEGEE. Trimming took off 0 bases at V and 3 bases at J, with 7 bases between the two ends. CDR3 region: CASSLDRDYEQYF. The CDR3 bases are TGTGCCAGCAGCTTGGACAGGGACTACGAGCAGTACTTC.

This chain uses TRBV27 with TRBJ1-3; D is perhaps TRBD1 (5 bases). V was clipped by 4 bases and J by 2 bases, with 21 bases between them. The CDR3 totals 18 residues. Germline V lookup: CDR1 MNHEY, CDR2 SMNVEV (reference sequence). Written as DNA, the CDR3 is TGTGCCAGCAGTTCGGTTGGAGGGGTTCCCCTCCCTGGAAACACCATATATTTT. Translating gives CASSSVGGVPLPGNTIYF.

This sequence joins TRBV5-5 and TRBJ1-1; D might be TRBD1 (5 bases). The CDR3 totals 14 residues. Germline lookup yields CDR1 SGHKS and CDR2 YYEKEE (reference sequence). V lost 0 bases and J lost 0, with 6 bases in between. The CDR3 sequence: CASSLGQMNTEAFF. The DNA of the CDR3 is TGTGCCAGCAGCTTGGGACAGATGAACACTGAAGCTTTCTTT.

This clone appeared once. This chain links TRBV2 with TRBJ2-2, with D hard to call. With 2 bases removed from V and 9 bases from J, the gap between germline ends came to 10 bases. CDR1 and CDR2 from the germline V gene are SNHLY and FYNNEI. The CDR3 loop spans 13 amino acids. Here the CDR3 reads CASSEYRDRELFF. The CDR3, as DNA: TGTGCCAGCAGTGAATACAGAGACCGGGAGCTGTTTTTT.

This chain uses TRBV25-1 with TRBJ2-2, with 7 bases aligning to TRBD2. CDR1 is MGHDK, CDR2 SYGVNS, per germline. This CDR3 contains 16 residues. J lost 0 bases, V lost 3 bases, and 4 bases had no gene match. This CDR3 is CASSDAGAPNTGELFF. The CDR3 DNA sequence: TGTGCCAGCAGTGACGCGGGAGCCCCGAACACCGGGGAGCTGTTTTTT.

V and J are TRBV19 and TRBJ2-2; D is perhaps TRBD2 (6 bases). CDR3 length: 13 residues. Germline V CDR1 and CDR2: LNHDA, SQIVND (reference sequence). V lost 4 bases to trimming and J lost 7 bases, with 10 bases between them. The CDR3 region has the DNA TGTGCCAGTAGTACCGCGGGAAGCGGGGAGCTGTTTTTT. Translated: CASSTAGSGELFF.

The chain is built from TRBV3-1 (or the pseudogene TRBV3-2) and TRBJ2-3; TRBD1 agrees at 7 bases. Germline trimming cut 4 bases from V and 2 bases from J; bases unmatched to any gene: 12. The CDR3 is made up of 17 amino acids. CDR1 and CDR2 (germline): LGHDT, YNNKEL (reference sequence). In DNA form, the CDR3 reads TGTGCCAGCAGCCCCAGAGGAGGACAGGAGGACACAGATACGCAGTATTTT. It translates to CASSPRGGQEDTDTQYF.

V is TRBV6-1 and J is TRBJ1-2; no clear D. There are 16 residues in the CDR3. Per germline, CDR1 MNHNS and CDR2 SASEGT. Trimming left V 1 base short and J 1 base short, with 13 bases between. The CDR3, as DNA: TGTGCCAGCAGTGAAGTTGGTGGCTTTAATAACTATGGCTACACCTTC. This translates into CASSEVGGFNNYGYTF.

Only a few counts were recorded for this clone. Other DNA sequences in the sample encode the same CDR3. CDR3 coding DNA: TGTGCCAGCAGCCGGGACAGTAATTCACCCCTCCACTTT. Translating it yields CASSRDSNSPLHF. The chain joins TRBV28 to TRBJ1-6, with 7 bases lining up with TRBD1. The CDR3 has 13 amino acids. Germline lookup yields CDR1 MDHEN and CDR2 SYDVKM. V shed 6 bases, J shed 6 bases, and the junction held 2 bases outside the gene matches.

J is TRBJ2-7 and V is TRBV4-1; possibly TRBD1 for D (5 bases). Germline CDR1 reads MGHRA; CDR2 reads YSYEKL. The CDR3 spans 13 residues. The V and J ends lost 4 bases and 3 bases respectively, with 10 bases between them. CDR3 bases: TGCGCCAGCAGCCCCGACAGAGTCTACGAGCAGTACTTC. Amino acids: CASSPDRVYEQYF.

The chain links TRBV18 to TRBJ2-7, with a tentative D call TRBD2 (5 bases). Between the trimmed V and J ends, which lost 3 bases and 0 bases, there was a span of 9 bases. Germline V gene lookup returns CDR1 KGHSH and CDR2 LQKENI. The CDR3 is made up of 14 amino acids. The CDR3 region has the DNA TGTGCCAGCTCACCTCGGGGTAGCTCCTACGAGCAGTACTTC. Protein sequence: CASSPRGSSYEQYF.

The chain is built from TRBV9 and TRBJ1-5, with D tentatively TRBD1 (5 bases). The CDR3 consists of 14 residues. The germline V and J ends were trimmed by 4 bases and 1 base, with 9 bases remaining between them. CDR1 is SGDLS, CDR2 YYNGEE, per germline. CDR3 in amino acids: CASSPGLSNQPQHF. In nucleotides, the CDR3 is TGTGCCAGCAGCCCAGGGTTAAGCAATCAGCCCCAGCATTTT.

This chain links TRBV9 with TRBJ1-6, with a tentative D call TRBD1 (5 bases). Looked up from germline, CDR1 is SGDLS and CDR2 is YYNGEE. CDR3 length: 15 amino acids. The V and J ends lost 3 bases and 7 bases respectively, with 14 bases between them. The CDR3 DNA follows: TGTGCCAGCAGCGCCCAGGGCTTGGGCAATTCACCCCTCCACTTT. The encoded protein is CASSAQGLGNSPLHF.

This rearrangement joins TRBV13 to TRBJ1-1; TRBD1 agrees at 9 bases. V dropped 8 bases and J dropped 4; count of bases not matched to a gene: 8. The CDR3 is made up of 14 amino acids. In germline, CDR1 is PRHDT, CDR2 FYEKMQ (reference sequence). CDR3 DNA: TGTGCCAGCGGACAGGGGAGGGGCGTCACTGAAGCTTTCTTT. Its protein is CASGQGRGVTEAFF.

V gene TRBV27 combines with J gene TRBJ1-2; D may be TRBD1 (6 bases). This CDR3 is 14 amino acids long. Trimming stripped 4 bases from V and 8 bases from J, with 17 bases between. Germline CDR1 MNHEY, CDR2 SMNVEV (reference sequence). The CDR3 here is CASSSETQGLGYTF. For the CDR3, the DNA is TGTGCCAGCAGTTCCGAAACCCAGGGGTTGGGCTACACCTTC.